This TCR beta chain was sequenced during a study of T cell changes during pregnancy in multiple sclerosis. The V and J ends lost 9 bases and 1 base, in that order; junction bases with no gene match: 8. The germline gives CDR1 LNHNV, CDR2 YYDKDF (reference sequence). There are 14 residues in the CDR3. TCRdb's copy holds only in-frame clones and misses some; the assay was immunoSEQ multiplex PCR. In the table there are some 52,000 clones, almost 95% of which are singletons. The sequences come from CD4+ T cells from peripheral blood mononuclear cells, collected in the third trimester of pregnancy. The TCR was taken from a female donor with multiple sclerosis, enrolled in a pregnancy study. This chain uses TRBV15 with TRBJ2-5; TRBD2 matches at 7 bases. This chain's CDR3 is CATASSGSQETQYF. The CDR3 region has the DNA TGTGCCACGGCCAGTAGCGGGTCCCAAGAGACCCAGTACTTC.